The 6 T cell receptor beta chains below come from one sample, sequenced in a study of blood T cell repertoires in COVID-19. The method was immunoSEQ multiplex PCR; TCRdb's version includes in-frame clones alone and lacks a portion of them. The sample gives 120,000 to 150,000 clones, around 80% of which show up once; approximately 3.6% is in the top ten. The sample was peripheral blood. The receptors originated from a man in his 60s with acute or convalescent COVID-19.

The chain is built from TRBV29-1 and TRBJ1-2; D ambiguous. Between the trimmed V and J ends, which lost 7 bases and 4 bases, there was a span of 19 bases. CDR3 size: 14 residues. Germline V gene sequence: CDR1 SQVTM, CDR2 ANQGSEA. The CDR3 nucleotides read TGCAGCGGCGGCTCCCGTACCTCCGTCTATGGCTACACCTTC. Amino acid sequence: CSGGSRTSVYGYTF.

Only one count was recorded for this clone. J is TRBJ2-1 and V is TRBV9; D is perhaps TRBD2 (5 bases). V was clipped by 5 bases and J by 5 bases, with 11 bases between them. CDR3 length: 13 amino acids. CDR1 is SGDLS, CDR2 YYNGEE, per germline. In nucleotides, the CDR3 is TGTGCCAGCAGTCCCGTCGGGAACAATGAGCAGTTCTTC. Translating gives CASSPVGNNEQFF.

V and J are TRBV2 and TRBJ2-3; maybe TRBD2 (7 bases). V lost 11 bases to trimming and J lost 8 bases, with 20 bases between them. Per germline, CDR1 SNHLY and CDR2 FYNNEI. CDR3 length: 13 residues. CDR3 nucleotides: TGTGCCGGGGAGGGGGAGGCCCCAGCTACGCAGTATTTT. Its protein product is CAGEGEAPATQYF.

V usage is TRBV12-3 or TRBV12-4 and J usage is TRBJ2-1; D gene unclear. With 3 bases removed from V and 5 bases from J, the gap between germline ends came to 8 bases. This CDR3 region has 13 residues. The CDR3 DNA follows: TGTGCCAGCAGTTTCCGGTCCAACAATGAGCAGTTCTTC. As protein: CASSFRSNNEQFF.

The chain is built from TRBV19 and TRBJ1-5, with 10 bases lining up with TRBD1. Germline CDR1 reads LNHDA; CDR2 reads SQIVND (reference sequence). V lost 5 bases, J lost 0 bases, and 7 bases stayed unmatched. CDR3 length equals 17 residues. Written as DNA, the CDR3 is TGTGCCAGTAGTGTGACAGGGGGCCCCTATAGCAATCAGCCCCAGCATTTT. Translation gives CASSVTGGPYSNQPQHF.

CDR3 loop: CASRGLDSYEQYF. DNA for the CDR3: TGTGCCAGCAGGGGACTAGACTCCTACGAGCAGTACTTC. The chain couples TRBV6-5 to TRBJ2-7, with 8 positions matching TRBD2. Looked up from germline, CDR1 is MNHEY and CDR2 is SVGAGI. V gave up 6 bases and J gave up 0 bases; unmatched junction bases: 1. The CDR3 covers 13 residues.